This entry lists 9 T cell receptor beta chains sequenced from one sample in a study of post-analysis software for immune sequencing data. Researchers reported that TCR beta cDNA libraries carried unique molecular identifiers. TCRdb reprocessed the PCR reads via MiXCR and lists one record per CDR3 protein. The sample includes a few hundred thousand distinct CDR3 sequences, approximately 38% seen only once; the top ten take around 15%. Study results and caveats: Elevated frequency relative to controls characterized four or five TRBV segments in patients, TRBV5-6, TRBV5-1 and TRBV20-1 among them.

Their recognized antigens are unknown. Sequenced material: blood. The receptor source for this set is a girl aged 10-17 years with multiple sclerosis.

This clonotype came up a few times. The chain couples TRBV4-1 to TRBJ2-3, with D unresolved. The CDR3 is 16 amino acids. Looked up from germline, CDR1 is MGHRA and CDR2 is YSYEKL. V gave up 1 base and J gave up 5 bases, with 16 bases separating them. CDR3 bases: TGCGCCAGCAGCCAAGTGTTGGAGAAGGTGAGAGATACGCAGTATTTT. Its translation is CASSQVLEKVRDTQYF.

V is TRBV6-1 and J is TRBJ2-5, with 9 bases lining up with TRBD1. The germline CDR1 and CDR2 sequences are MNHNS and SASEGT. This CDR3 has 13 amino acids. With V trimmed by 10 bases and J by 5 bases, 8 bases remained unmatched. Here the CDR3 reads CAISGTGWETQYF. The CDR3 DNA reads TGTGCCATCTCCGGGACAGGGTGGGAGACCCAGTACTTC.

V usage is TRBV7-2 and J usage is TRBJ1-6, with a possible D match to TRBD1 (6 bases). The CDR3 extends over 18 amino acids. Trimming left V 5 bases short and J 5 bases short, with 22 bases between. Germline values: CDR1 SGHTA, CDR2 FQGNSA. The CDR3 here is CASSLRRVGGADNSPLHF. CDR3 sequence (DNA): TGTGCCAGCAGCCTACGCAGGGTGGGGGGCGCGGATAATTCACCCCTCCACTTT.

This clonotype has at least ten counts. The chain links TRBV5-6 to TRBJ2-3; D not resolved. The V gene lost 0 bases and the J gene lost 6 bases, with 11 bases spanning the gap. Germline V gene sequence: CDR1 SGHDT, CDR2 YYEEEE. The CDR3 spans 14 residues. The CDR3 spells CASSLEQLGDTQYF. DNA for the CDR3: TGTGCCAGCAGCTTGGAACAACTCGGGGATACGCAGTATTTT.

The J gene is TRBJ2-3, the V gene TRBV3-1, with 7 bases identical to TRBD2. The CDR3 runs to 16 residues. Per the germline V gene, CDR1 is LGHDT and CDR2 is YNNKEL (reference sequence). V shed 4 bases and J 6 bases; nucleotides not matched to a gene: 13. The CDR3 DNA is TGTGCCAGCAGCCCCTTCGGGAGCGGGGCTTGGGATACGCAGTATTTT. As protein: CASSPFGSGAWDTQYF.

CDR3 DNA: TGCAGCGTTGATTCAGGGCGCGAAGCTTTCTTT. This codes for CSVDSGREAFF. The rearrangement links TRBV29-1 to TRBJ1-1; a weak D match, TRBD1 (5 bases). V lost 3 bases and J lost 8, with 10 bases in between. Germline CDR1 is SQVTM and CDR2 is ANQGSEA. The CDR3 length is 11 residues. Full variable domain (rest looked up from reference TRBV29-1 and TRBJ1-1): SAVISQKPSRDICQRGTSLTIQCQVDSQVTMMFWYRQQPGQSLTLIATANQGSEATYESGFVIDKFPISRPNLTFSTLTVSNMSPEDSSIYLCSVDSGREAFFGQGTRLTVV.

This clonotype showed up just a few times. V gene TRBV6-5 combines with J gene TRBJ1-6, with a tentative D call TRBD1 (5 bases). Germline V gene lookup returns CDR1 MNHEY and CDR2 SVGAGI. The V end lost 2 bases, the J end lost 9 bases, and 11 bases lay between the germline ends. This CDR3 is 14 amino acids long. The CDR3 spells CASSYNRIGSPLHF. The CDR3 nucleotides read TGTGCCAGCAGTTACAACAGGATTGGTTCACCCCTCCACTTT.

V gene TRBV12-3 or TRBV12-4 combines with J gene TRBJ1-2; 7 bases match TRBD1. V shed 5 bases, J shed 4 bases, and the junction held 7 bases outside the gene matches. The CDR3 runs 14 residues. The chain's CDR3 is CASSPWTGLYGYTF. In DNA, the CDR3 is TGTGCCAGCAGTCCCTGGACAGGCCTCTATGGCTACACCTTC.

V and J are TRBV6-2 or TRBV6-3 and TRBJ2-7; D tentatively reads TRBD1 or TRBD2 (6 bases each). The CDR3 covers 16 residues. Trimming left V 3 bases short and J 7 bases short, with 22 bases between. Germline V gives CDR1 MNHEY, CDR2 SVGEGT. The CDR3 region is CASSYPLGGTGAEQYF. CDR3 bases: TGTGCCAGCAGTTATCCCCTCGGAGGGACGGGGGCAGAGCAGTACTTC.